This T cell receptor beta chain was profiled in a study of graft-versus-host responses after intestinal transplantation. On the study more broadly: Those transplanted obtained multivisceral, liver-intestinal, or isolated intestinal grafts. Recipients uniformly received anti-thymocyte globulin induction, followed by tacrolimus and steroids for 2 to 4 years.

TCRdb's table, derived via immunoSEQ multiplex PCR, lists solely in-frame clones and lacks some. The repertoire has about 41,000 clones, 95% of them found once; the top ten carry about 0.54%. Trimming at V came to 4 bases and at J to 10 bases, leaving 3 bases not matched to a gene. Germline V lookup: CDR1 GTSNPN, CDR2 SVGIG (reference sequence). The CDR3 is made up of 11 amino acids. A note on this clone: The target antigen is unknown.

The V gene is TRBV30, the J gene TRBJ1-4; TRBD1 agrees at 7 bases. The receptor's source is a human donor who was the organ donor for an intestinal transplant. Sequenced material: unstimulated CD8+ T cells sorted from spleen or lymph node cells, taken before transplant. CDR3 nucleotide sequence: TGTGCCTGGACAGGGGGTGGAAAACTGTTTTTT. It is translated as CAWTGGGKLFF.